The 3 T cell receptor beta chains below were found in one sample sequenced in a study of T cell repertoires in cytomegalovirus infection. These receptors have no identified antigens. Each CDR3 protein is one row after TCRdb ran MiXCR on the reads. Here the sample spans roughly 170,000 distinct CDR3 sequences, 20% to 25% being singletons. Sequenced material: CD8+ T cells from cultured PBMCs, taken from culture after CMV antigen stimulation. The receptors stem from a human donor in good health (CMV status not recorded). Some clones in this sample may be carry-over from other donors' samples.

This rearrangement joins TRBV11-1 to TRBJ1-1; D is uncertain. V was clipped by 1 base and J by 5 bases, with 8 bases between them. The CDR3 extends over 13 amino acids. CDR1 SGHAT and CDR2 FQDESV come from the germline V gene (reference sequence). In nucleotides, the CDR3 is TGTGCCAGCAGCTTAGATGTGGGAACTGAAGCTTTCTTT. Amino acids: CASSLDVGTEAFF.

The chain couples TRBV27 to TRBJ1-5; a weak D match, TRBD1 (5 bases). With 5 bases removed from V and 9 bases from J, the gap between germline ends came to 17 bases. The length of the CDR3 is 14 residues. Germline CDR1 reads MNHEY; CDR2 reads SMNVEV (reference sequence). CDR3 sequence reads: CASSTLDGQRPQHF. In DNA, the CDR3 is TGTGCCAGCAGTACGCTGGACGGACAACGGCCCCAGCATTTT.

This chain links TRBV4-1 with TRBJ2-7; D might be TRBD1 (6 bases). The CDR3 is 13 residues long. Between the trimmed V and J ends, which lost 0 bases and 9 bases, there was a span of 12 bases. Germline V CDR1 and CDR2: MGHRA, YSYEKL. The CDR3, as DNA: TGCGCCAGCAGCCAAGACCAGGACAGTTTGCAGTACTTC. This gives the protein CASSQDQDSLQYF.